The 15 T cell receptor beta chains given below trace back to one sample, sequenced in a study of CD4 and CD8 cells across lung adenocarcinoma regions. TCRdb ran MiXCR on the PCR reads and lists one entry per CDR3 protein. The table has under 10,000 distinct CDR3 sequences, around 45% seen once. The sample comprised CD8+ T cells from the center of a lung tumor. These receptor sequences come from a male donor with lung adenocarcinoma. The CD4 and CD8 labels of this study may be unreliable.

The V and J genes are TRBV24-1 and TRBJ1-6, with D hard to call. Germline V gene sequence: CDR1 KGHDR, CDR2 SFDVKD. CDR3 length equals 16 residues. V lost 1 base to trimming and J lost 1 base, with 7 bases between them. The DNA for the CDR3 is TGTGCCACCAGTGATTTAAAGGAATCCTATAATTCACCCCTCCACTTT. Its translation is CATSDLKESYNSPLHF.

The chain is built from TRBV7-9 and TRBJ1-4; D unclear. This CDR3 has 13 residues. From germline, CDR1 is SEHNR and CDR2 FQNEAQ (reference sequence). V lost 1 base and J 8 bases, leaving 8 bases between the germline ends. The CDR3, as DNA: TGTGCCAGCAGCTTAGTCCCTTGGGAAAAACTGTTTTTT. Translating it yields CASSLVPWEKLFF.

The chain is built from TRBV25-1 and TRBJ2-5; TRBD1 matches at 9 bases. Germline V gives CDR1 MGHDK, CDR2 SYGVNS. The CDR3 totals 15 residues. The trim removed 3 bases at V and 5 bases at J, leaving 7 bases unmatched. The CDR3 DNA sequence: TGTGCCAGCAGTGAGACAGGGGGGGTTTTTGAGACCCAGTACTTC. Protein sequence: CASSETGGVFETQYF.

The chain links TRBV6-1 to TRBJ2-1; 8 bases are a match to TRBD2. Per germline, CDR1 MNHNS and CDR2 SASEGT. The CDR3 is 15 residues long. V shed 7 bases, J shed 0 bases, and the junction held 5 bases outside the gene matches. DNA for the CDR3: TGTGCCAGCATAGTAGGGACTAGCTCCTACAATGAGCAGTTCTTC. Encoded protein: CASIVGTSSYNEQFF.

This clonotype was found a few times. The chain combines TRBV6-2 or TRBV6-3 with TRBJ2-4; tentatively, D is TRBD2 (5 bases). V gave up 4 bases and J gave up 0 bases, with 13 bases separating them. Germline loops: CDR1 MNHEY, CDR2 SVGEGT. The CDR3 loop spans 16 amino acids. As DNA, the CDR3 is TGTGCCAGCAGTTCGCTAGCCTACCTAGCCAAAAACATTCAGTACTTC. Protein: CASSSLAYLAKNIQYF.

This clonotype has a count of ten or more. The chain is built from TRBV5-6 and TRBJ2-5; D gene ambiguous. V was shortened by 1 base and J by 2 bases, with 3 bases between the two germline ends. Germline loops: CDR1 SGHDT, CDR2 YYEEEE. The CDR3 extends over 12 amino acids. CDR3 DNA: TGTGCCAGCAGCTTGCCACAAGAGACCCAGTACTTC. It is translated as CASSLPQETQYF.

This clonotype appeared many times. The rearrangement links TRBV7-8 to TRBJ2-5, with TRBD2 matching over 10 bases. V was clipped by 3 bases and J by 4 bases; unmatched bases: 5. The CDR3 has 15 amino acids. Germline V gives CDR1 SGHVS, CDR2 FQNEAQ. This chain's CDR3 is CASSFLLAGAETQYF. The CDR3 DNA follows: TGTGCCAGCAGCTTCCTCCTAGCGGGAGCAGAGACCCAGTACTTC.

V is TRBV6-1 and J is TRBJ2-1; the D is unclear. This CDR3 is built from 16 residues. Germline values: CDR1 MNHNS, CDR2 SASEGT. V shed 2 bases and J shed 4 bases, with 15 bases lying between them. Here the CDR3 reads CASSEYPGPTYNEQFF. The CDR3 nucleotides are TGTGCCAGCAGTGAATACCCAGGACCTACGTACAATGAGCAGTTCTTC.

V usage is TRBV7-8 and J usage is TRBJ2-5; 8 bases are shared with TRBD1. This CDR3 comprises 16 residues. The V and J ends lost 1 base and 1 base, in that order; junction bases with no gene match: 5. Per the germline V gene, CDR1 is SGHVS and CDR2 is FQNEAQ. CDR3 residues: CASSLVGQGPQETQYF. CDR3 sequence (DNA): TGTGCCAGCAGCTTAGTAGGACAGGGTCCCCAAGAGACCCAGTACTTC.

The chain uses TRBV4-1 and TRBJ2-3; D is uncertain. The CDR3 has 16 amino acids. Between the trimmed V and J ends, which lost 0 bases and 2 bases, there was a span of 12 bases. Looked up from germline, CDR1 is MGHRA and CDR2 is YSYEKL. The CDR3 reads CASSQDWGGVTDTQYF. The DNA for the CDR3 is TGCGCCAGCAGCCAAGATTGGGGTGGAGTCACAGATACGCAGTATTTT.

This clonotype was recorded at least ten times. This chain links TRBV10-2 with TRBJ2-5; D not certain. Germline lookup yields CDR1 WSHSY and CDR2 SAAADI. The CDR3 contains 12 residues. V dropped 0 bases and J dropped 6 bases, with 5 bases sitting between them. The DNA of the CDR3 is TGCGCCAGCAGTGAGTCTCCCAAGACCCAGTACTTC. Translation gives CASSESPKTQYF.

This sequence joins TRBV7-9 and TRBJ1-1, with a weak D call TRBD1 (6 bases). Between the trimmed V and J ends, which lost 6 bases and 4 bases, there was a span of 12 bases. From germline, CDR1 is SEHNR and CDR2 FQNEAQ (reference sequence). CDR3 length: 13 residues. CDR3 in amino acids: CASRPKGGTEAFF. The CDR3 bases are TGTGCCAGCAGACCGAAGGGGGGCACTGAAGCTTTCTTT. Drawing the rest from reference TRBV7-9 and TRBJ1-1, the complete variable domain is DTGVSQNPRHKITKRGQNVTFRCDPISEHNRLYWYRQTLGQGPEFLTYFQNEAQLEKSRLLSDRFSAERPKGSFSTLEIQRTEQGDSAMYLCASRPKGGTEAFFGQGTRLTVV.

Remarks on this clonotype: A read error may account for a junction end that differs from germline. V and J are TRBV6-4 and TRBJ2-4, with D possibly matching TRBD2 (6 bases). CDR1 and CDR2 from the germline V gene are MRHNA and SNTAGT. The CDR3 is made up of 13 amino acids. CDR3 sequence reads: CATGQRATDIQYF. The CDR3 coding sequence is TGCGCCACGGGGCAGCGGGCCACAGATATTCAGTACTTT.

This clonotype occurred many times. The chain joins TRBV7-2 to TRBJ2-1; TRBD2 matches 9 bases. CDR3 length: 15 residues. Germline-derived CDR1 and CDR2 are SGHTA and FQGNSA. V dropped 4 bases and J dropped 6; count of bases not matched to a gene: 7. CDR3: CASSSGTSRTNEQFF. The CDR3 DNA reads as TGTGCCAGCAGCTCCGGGACTAGCCGGACCAATGAGCAGTTCTTC.

The chain has TRBV6-5 and TRBJ1-6; 10 positions agree with TRBD1. In germline, CDR1 is MNHEY, CDR2 SVGAGI. The CDR3 consists of 15 residues. Trimming removed 2 bases from V and 9 bases from J; junction bases left unmatched: 4. CDR3 in amino acids: CASSYHGTGVSPLHF. CDR3 coding DNA: TGTGCCAGCAGTTACCACGGGACAGGGGTTTCACCCCTCCACTTT.